This T cell receptor (beta chain) was found in a study of blood T cell repertoires in COVID-19. Turning to the study itself: Researchers got acute and convalescent COVID-19 samples from the United States, Italy and Spain.

This CDR3 has 12 residues. Trimming left V 6 bases short and J 7 bases short, with 7 bases between. Germline lookup yields CDR1 MNHEY and CDR2 SVGAGI. The method was immunoSEQ multiplex PCR; TCRdb's version includes in-frame clones alone and lacks a portion of them. The data hold roughly 500,000 clones, with approximately 91% observed a single time. Ages ranged from roughly 18 to 100 years, with residence in about two dozen US areas. Participants' reported clinical history set cohort assignment. The recovered donors of Cohort 3 showed two negative PCRs, clearance, or symptom resolution. This TCR derives from a woman in her sixties or seventies who had recovered from COVID-19. This chain links TRBV6-5 with TRBJ1-6; D gene uncertain. The sequencing input was PBMCs or T cells enriched from blood (not recorded which). The CDR3 region has the DNA TGTGCCAGCAGCACAGCAAATTCACCCCTCCACTTT. This sequence encodes CASSTANSPLHF.